This entry features one T cell receptor beta chain sequence. No antigen is known for it. No much larger clonotype is one base removed from it; base qualities were not supplied. TCRbeta CDR3 regions were amplified from genomic DNA using the immunoSEQ Assay, a bias-controlled multiplex PCR. As for the original processing: The number of nucleated cells in each sample was estimated by amplification of reference gene primers within the assay. To quantify the absolute abundance of each unique TCRbeta CDR3 rearrangement, sequence reads were collapsed and filtered. For each sample, productive Simpson clonality was calculated as the square root of Simpson's diversity index across productive rearrangements. Not all clones reach the TCRdb copy of this immuneACCESS table, which keeps in-frame sequences only. Checked studies attribute under half of the gap to unresolved V genes and leave the rest unexplained. The DNA was the basis for D and trimming; V, J and clone size are from that table. The sample table lists about 380,000 clones, roughly 86% of them with a count of one. The biggest ten clones account for 1.3% of the sample.

This specimen comes from a study of blood T cell repertoires in COVID-19 (dated by TCRdb to the early 2020s). At the level of the whole study: The collaborator samples originated in the United States, Italy and Spain and spanned the acute and convalescent phases of COVID-19. The material from the prospective study consisted of cDNA or gDNA derived from T cells, B-cell-depleted T cells, or PBMCs. Subjects who had been exposed to COVID-19, were actively infected with it, or had recovered from it provided the deeply sampled blood TCRbeta repertoires that made up the dataset. The repertoires were released in a freely available public database meant as a resource for research on the immune response to SARS-CoV-2. The samples were drawn from the first 160 participants of the ongoing ImmuneRACE study and from more than 1,000 subjects provided by 6 global collaborators. A de-identified subject ID, COVID-19 status, age in years and sex were almost always included in the sample metadata. Where HLA class I and class II types were available, the types were taken from metadata supplied by the sample provider, not from assay-based typing. Study-wide conclusions, independent of this receptor: The quantity of clinical and demographic metadata differed by source and by participant and was supplied without curation.

Reading the germline V gene gives CDR1 SNHLY and CDR2 FYNNEI. At the junction V is shortened by 6 bases and J by 6 bases, with 15 bases in between. The CDR3 starts with the cysteine, ends with the phenylalanine, and has 14 residues. Here the CDR3 DNA is all that survives: 42 bases in frame from base 1. Participants in the prospective study were enrolled through a virtual design, were aged roughly 18 to 100 years, and lived in approximately 25 United States geographic areas. To assign participants to cohorts, the prospective study relied on clinical history that participants themselves reported in a screening survey and a study questionnaire. Recovered participants in ImmuneRACE Cohort 3 were defined as having two consecutive negative NP/OP PCR tests, clearance from a healthcare professional, or resolution of symptoms. In the prospective study, whole blood, serum and a nasopharyngeal or oropharyngeal swab were collected from each participant by mobile phlebotomists. Participants in the prospective study had the option to provide additional blood draws and questionnaires over a roughly 2-month period. Before DNA extraction, blood samples from the prospective study were shipped at room temperature or frozen.

The chain joins TRBV2 to TRBJ1-5; a tentative D call is TRBD1 (5 bases match). The clonotype was recovered from a man aged 25 to 40 who had recovered from COVID-19. What was sequenced was PBMCs or T cells enriched from blood (not recorded which). The nucleotide sequence is given as TGTGCCAGCAGCCTAAGGGGTGCCGGTCAGCCCCAGCATTTT. This is translated as CASSLRGAGQPQHF.